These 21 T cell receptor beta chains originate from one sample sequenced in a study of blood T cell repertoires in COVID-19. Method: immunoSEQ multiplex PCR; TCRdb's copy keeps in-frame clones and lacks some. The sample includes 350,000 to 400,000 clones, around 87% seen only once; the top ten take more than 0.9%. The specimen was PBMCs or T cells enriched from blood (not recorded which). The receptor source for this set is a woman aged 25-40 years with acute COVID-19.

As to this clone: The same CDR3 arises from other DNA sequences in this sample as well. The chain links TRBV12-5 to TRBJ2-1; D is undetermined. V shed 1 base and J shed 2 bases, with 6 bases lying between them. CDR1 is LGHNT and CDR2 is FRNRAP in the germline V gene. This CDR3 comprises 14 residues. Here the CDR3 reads CASGLGGTYNEQFF. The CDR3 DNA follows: TGTGCTAGTGGTTTGGGTGGCACCTACAATGAGCAGTTCTTC.

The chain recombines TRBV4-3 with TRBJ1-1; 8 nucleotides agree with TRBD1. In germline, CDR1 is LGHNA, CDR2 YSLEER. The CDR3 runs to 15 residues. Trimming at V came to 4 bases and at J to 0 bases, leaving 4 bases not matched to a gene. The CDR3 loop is CASSPWTGLNTEAFF. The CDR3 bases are TGCGCCAGCAGCCCCTGGACAGGGCTGAACACTGAAGCTTTCTTT.

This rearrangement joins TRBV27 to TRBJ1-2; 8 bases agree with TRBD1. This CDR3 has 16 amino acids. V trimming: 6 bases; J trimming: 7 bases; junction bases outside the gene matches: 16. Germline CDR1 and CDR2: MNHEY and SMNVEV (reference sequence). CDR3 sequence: CASRGWTGRFMGGYTF. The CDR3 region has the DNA TGTGCCAGCAGGGGGTGGACAGGGAGGTTTATGGGTGGCTACACCTTC.

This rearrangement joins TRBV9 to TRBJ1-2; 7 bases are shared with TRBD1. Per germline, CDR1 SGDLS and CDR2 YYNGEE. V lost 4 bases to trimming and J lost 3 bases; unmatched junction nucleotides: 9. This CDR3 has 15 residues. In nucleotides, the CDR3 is TGTGCCAGCAGCCCTCGAATTGACAGGGACTATGGCTACACCTTC. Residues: CASSPRIDRDYGYTF.

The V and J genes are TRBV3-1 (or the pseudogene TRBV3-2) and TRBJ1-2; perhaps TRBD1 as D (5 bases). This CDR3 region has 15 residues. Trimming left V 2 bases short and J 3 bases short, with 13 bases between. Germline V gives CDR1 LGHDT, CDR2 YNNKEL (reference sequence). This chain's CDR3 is CASSQSQTEDYGYTF. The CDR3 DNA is TGTGCCAGCAGCCAATCGCAGACAGAGGACTATGGCTACACCTTC.

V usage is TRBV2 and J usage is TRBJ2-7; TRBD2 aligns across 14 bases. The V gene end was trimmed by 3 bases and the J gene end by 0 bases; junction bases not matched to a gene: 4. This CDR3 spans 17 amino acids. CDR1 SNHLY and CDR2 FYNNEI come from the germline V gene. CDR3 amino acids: CASSEGLAGASSYEQYF. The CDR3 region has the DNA TGTGCCAGCAGTGAGGGACTAGCGGGGGCCAGCTCCTACGAGCAGTACTTC.

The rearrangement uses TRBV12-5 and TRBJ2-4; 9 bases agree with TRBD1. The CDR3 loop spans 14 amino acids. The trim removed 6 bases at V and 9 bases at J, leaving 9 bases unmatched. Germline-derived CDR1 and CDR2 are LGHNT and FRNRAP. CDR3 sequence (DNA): TGTGCTAGTGGCACCGGGACAGGGAGGCTCATTCAGTACTTC. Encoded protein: CASGTGTGRLIQYF. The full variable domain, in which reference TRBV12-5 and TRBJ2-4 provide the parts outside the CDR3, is DARVTQTPRHKVTEMGQEVTMRCQPILGHNTVFWYRQTMMQGLELLAYFRNRAPLDDSGMPKDRFSAEMPDATLATLKIQPSEPRDSAVYFCASGTGTGRLIQYFGAGTRLSVL.

This CDR3 is CASSVGGQGVWSEQYF. CDR3 DNA sequence: TGTGCCAGCAGCGTAGGGGGACAGGGAGTTTGGAGCGAGCAGTACTTC. The J gene is TRBJ2-7, the V gene TRBV9, with 9 bases that match TRBD1. Trimming took 0 bases from V and 6 from J; bases not matched to a gene: 10. Germline loops: CDR1 SGDLS, CDR2 YYNGEE. CDR3 size: 16 residues.

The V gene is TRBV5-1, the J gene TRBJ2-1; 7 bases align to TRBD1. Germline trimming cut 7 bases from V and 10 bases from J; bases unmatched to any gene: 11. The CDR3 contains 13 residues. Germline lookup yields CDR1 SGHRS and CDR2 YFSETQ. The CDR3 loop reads CASQTGILQEQFF. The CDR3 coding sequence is TGCGCCAGCCAGACAGGGATACTTCAAGAGCAGTTCTTC.

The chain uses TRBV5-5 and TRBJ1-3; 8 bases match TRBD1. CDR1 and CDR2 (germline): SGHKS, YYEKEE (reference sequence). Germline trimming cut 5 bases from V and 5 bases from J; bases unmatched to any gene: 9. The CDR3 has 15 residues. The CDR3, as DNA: TGTGCCAGCAGAGCGGACAGGGTCCGGCGAAACACCATATATTTT. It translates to CASRADRVRRNTIYF.

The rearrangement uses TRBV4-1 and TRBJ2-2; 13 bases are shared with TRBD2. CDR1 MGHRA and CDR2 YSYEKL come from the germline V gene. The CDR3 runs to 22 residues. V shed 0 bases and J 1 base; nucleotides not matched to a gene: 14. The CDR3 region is CASSQDLIRRLAGGVNTGELFF. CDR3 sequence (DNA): TGCGCCAGCAGCCAAGATCTAATTCGGCGACTAGCGGGGGGTGTGAACACCGGGGAGCTGTTTTTT.

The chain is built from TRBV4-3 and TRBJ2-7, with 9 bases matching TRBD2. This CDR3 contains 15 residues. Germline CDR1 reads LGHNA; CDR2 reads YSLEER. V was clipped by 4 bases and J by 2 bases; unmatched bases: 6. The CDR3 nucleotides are TGCGCCAGCAGCCGATCAGCGGGGGGTACCTACGAGCAGTACTTC. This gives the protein CASSRSAGGTYEQYF.

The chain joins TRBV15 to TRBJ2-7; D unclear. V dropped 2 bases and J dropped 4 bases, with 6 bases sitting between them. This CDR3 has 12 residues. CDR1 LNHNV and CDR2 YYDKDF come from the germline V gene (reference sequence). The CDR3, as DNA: TGTGCCACCAGCAGACCAAATTACGAGCAGTACTTC. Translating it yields CATSRPNYEQYF.

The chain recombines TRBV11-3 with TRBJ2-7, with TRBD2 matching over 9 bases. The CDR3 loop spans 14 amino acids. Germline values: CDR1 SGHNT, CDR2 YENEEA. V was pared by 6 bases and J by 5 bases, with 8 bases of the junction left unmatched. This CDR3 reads CASSVGGGAHEQYF. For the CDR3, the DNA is TGTGCCAGCAGTGTTGGCGGGGGGGCCCACGAGCAGTACTTC.

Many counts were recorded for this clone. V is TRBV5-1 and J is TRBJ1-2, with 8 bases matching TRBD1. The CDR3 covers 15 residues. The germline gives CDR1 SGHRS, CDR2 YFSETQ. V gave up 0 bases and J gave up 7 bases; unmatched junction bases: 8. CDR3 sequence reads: CASSLGDRSGSGYTF. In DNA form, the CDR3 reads TGCGCCAGCAGCTTGGGGGACAGGTCCGGGAGTGGCTACACCTTC.

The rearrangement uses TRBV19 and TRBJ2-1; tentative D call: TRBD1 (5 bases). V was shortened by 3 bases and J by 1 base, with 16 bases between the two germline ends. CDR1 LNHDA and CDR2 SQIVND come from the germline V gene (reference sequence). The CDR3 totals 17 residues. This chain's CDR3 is CASSIEQGELSYNEQFF. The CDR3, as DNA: TGTGCCAGTAGTATTGAGCAGGGTGAACTTTCCTACAATGAGCAGTTCTTC.

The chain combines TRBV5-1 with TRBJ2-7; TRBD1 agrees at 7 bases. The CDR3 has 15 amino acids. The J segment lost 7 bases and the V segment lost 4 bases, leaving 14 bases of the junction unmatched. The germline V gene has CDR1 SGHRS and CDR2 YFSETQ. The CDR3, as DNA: TGCGCCAGCAGCCTAGCTGAAGGACAGGCCCTAGAGCAGTACTTC. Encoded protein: CASSLAEGQALEQYF.

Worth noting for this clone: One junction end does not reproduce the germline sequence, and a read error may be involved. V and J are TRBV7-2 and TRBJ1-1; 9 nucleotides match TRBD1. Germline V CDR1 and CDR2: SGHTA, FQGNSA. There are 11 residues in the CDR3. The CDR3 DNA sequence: TGTGCCAGCAGCTTCCGGGACAGGGCTCTCTTT. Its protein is CASSFRDRALF.

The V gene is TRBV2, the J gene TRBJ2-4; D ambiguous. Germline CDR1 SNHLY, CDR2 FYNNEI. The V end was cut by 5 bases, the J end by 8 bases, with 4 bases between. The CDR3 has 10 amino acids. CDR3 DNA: TGTGCCAGCAGTATAGACATTCAGTACTTC. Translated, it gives CASSIDIQYF.

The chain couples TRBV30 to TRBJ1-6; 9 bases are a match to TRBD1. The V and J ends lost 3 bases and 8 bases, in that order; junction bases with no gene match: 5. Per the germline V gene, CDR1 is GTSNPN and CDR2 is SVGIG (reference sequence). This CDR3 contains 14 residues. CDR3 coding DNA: TGTGCCTGGAGCCCCGGGGACAGGGATTCACCCCTCCACTTT. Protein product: CAWSPGDRDSPLHF.

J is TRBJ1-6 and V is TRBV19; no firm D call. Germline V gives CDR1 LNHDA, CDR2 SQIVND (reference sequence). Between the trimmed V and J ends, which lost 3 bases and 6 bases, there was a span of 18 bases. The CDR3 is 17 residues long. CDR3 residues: CASSMFGGQLSNSPLHF. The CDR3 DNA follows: TGTGCCAGTAGTATGTTTGGCGGTCAGTTGAGTAATTCACCCCTCCACTTT.